A single sample is the source of the 8 T cell receptor beta chains below, sequenced in a study of shared clonotypes between healthy human individuals. Using immunoSEQ multiplex PCR, the repertoire was profiled, and TCRdb retains in-frame clones only, with some absent. The profile shows about 2.1 million clones, roughly 95% of them singletons. Cells designated naive CD8 were CD45RO-negative and were positively selected for CCR7, with terminally differentiated effector memory CD45RA+ cells excluded. Material for sequencing was naive CD8+ T cells from PBMCs. The receptors stem from a man aged 18 to 29 in good health. Some clones in this sample may be carry-over from other donors' samples.

V is TRBV28 and J is TRBJ2-7; 14 nucleotides match TRBD2. This CDR3 is built from 16 residues. Germline CDR1 reads MDHEN; CDR2 reads SYDVKM. The V segment lost 5 bases and the J segment 4 bases; nucleotides outside the gene matches: 7. CDR3 nucleotide sequence: TGTGCCAGCAGTATAAGGACTAGCGGGAGGTTGTACGAGCAGTACTTC. Protein sequence: CASSIRTSGRLYEQYF.

The chain recombines TRBV7-9 with TRBJ2-3; D is undetermined. The germline V and J ends were trimmed by 4 bases and 4 bases, with 15 bases remaining between them. In germline, CDR1 is SEHNR, CDR2 FQNEAQ (reference sequence). This CDR3 is 15 amino acids long. The CDR3, as DNA: TGTGCCAGCAGCTCCCCATGGCCCCCGGCAGATACGCAGTATTTT. Amino acid sequence: CASSSPWPPADTQYF.

This sequence joins TRBV28 and TRBJ2-1, with TRBD2 matching over 9 bases. Unmatched junction bases numbered 7, after V lost 3 bases and J lost 7 bases. The germline gives CDR1 MDHEN, CDR2 SYDVKM. There are 15 residues in the CDR3. CDR3 loop: CASSLLLAGLNEQFF. The CDR3 DNA reads as TGTGCCAGCAGTTTGCTTCTAGCGGGATTAAATGAGCAGTTCTTC. Variable domain in full (rest from reference TRBV28 and TRBJ2-1): DVKVTQSSRYLVKRTGEKVFLECVQDMDHENMFWYRQDPGLGLRLIYFSYDVKMKEKGDIPEGYSVSREKKERFSLILESASTNQTSMYLCASSLLLAGLNEQFFGPGTRLTVL.

The V call is TRBV19, the J call TRBJ2-7; D unresolved. CDR1 LNHDA and CDR2 SQIVND come from the germline V gene (reference sequence). This CDR3 is 15 amino acids long. V was cut by 5 bases and J by 2 bases, with 16 bases left in between. Written as DNA, the CDR3 is TGTGCCAGTAGTGCCTCTTCTGGGTACCCCTACGAGCAGTACTTC. This encodes CASSASSGYPYEQYF.

The J gene is TRBJ2-1, the V gene TRBV11-2; the D is unclear. V was clipped by 3 bases and J by 4 bases, with 16 bases between them. Germline loops: CDR1 SGHAT, CDR2 FQNNGV. This CDR3 spans 16 amino acids. CDR3 region: CASSLALRAGYNEQFF. As DNA, the CDR3 is TGTGCCAGCAGCTTGGCCCTCCGGGCTGGGTACAATGAGCAGTTCTTC. Variable domain in full (rest from reference TRBV11-2 and TRBJ2-1): EAGVAQSPRYKIIEKRQSVAFWCNPISGHATLYWYQQILGQGPKLLIQFQNNGVVDDSQLPKDRFSAERLKGVDSTLKIQPAKLEDSAVYLCASSLALRAGYNEQFFGPGTRLTVL.

The chain links TRBV7-9 to TRBJ2-3, with 11 nucleotides matching TRBD2. Unmatched junction bases numbered 6, after V lost 6 bases and J lost 4 bases. The CDR3 sequence is 15 residues long. The germline V gene encodes CDR1 SEHNR and CDR2 FQNEAQ (reference sequence). The CDR3 reads CASRIAGGPADTQYF. The DNA of the CDR3 is TGTGCCAGCAGGATAGCGGGAGGGCCCGCAGATACGCAGTATTTT.

In this sample, this clone turned up once. The rearrangement joins TRBV25-1 to TRBJ1-1, with TRBD1 matching 8 bases. Germline assignment: CDR1 MGHDK and CDR2 SYGVNS. The trim removed 0 bases at V and 2 bases at J, leaving 5 bases unmatched. The CDR3 length is 16 residues. The CDR3 protein is CASSEYRTGTNTEAFF. CDR3 nucleotide sequence: TGTGCCAGCAGTGAATACCGGACAGGGACAAACACTGAAGCTTTCTTT.

J is TRBJ2-1 and V is TRBV13; D is unclear. V was pared by 5 bases and J by 2 bases, with 13 bases between. This CDR3 region has 15 residues. CDR1 PRHDT and CDR2 FYEKMQ come from the germline V gene (reference sequence). The CDR3 loop is CASSPRLDPYNEQFF. The DNA for the CDR3 is TGTGCCAGCAGCCCCCGACTGGACCCCTACAATGAGCAGTTCTTC.